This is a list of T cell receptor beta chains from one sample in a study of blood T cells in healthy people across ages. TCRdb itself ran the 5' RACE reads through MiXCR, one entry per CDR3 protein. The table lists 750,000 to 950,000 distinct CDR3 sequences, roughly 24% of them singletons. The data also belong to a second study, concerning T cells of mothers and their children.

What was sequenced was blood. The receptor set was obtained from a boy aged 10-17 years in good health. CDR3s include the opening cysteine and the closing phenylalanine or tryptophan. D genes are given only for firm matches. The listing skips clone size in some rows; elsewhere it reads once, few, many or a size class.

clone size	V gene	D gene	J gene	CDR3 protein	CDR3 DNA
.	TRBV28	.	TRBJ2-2	CASSSRVLGNTGELFF	TGTGCCAGCAGTTCCCGGGTCCTAGGGAACACCGGGGAGCTGTTTTTT
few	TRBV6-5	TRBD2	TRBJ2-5	CASSYRLAGHQETQYF	TGTGCCAGCAGTTACCGACTAGCGGGGCACCAAGAGACCCAGTACTTC
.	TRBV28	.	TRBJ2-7	CASLFGRSQFGYEQYF	TGTGCCAGCTTGTTTGGTCGCAGTCAGTTCGGCTACGAGCAGTACTTC
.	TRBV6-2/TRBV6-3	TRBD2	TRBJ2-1	CASRTAGGSSYNEQFF	TGTGCCAGCAGGACCGCGGGGGGGAGCTCCTACAATGAGCAGTTCTTC
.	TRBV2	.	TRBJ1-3	CASSNDPSSGNTIYF	TGTGCCAGCAGTAACGACCCGAGCTCTGGAAACACCATATATTTT
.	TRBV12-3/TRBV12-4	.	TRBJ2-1	CASSLLRGNEQFF	TGTGCCAGCAGTTTACTTCGTGGCAATGAGCAGTTCTTC
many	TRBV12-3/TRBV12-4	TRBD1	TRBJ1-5	CASSWTGRDQPQHF	TGTGCCAGCAGCTGGACAGGGAGGGACCAGCCCCAGCATTTT
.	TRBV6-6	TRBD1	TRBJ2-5	CASMTGGTETQYF	TGTGCCAGTATGACAGGGGGGACGGAGACCCAGTACTTC
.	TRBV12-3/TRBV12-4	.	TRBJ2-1	CASSFAGNYNEQFF	TGTGCCAGCAGTTTTGCAGGGAACTACAATGAGCAGTTCTTC
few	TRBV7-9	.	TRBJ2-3	CASSISHTQYF	TGTGCCAGCAGCATTAGCCATACGCAGTATTTT
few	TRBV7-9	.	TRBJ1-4	CASSFPPDGTPNEKLFF	TGTGCCAGCAGCTTTCCACCCGACGGGACACCCAATGAAAAACTGTTTTTT
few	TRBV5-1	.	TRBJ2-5	CASSLVPAETQYF	TGCGCCAGCAGCCTGGTGCCCGCGGAGACCCAGTACTTC
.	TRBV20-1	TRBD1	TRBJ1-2	CSAPDRTGNYGYTF	TGCAGTGCCCCAGATCGGACAGGGAACTATGGCTACACCTTC
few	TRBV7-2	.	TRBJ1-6	CASSAQGDRNSPLHF	TGTGCCAGCAGCGCACAGGGCGATCGGAATTCACCCCTCCACTTT
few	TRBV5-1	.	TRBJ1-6	CASSPAGQLNSPLHF	TGCGCCAGCAGCCCGGCGGGTCAACTCAATTCACCCCTCCACTTT
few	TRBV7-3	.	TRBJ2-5	CASSGSGLTQETQYF	TGTGCCAGCAGCGGGAGTGGCTTGACACAAGAGACCCAGTACTTC
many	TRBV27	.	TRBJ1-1	CASSPRGSTEAFF	TGTGCCAGCAGTCCCAGGGGAAGCACTGAAGCTTTCTTT
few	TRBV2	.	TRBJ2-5	CASSSRRQTQYF	TGTGCCAGCAGTTCCCGCCGACAGACCCAGTACTTC
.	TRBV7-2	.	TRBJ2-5	CASSLALRGGGETQYF	TGTGCCAGCAGCTTAGCCCTAAGGGGAGGAGGAGAGACCCAGTACTTC
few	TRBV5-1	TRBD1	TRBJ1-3	CASSIGTAGNTMYF	TGCGCCAGCAGCATCGGGACAGCTGGAAACACCATGTATTTT
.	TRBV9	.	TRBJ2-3	CASSVDEETAFLDTQYF	TGTGCCAGCAGCGTAGACGAGGAGACCGCGTTTTTAGATACGCAGTATTTT
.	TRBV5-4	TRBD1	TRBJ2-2	CASSHDRGIVDGELFF	TGTGCCAGCAGCCATGACAGGGGAATAGTTGACGGGGAGCTGTTTTTT
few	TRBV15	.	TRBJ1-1	CATSRPRENTEAFF	TGTGCCACCAGCAGGCCCAGAGAGAACACTGAAGCTTTCTTT
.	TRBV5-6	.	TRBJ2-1	CATTEKGRYNEQFF	TGTGCCACCACGGAGAAGGGGAGGTACAATGAGCAGTTCTTC
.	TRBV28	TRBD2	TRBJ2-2	CASSLGRAAGELFF	TGTGCCAGCAGTTTGGGGAGGGCCGCCGGGGAGCTGTTTTTT
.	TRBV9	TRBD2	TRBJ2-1	CASSFSGGNYNGQFF	TGTGCCAGCAGCTTTAGCGGGGGGAATTACAATGGGCAGTTCTTC
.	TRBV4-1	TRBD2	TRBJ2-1	CASSEPGLAGPSYNEQFF	TGCGCCAGCAGCGAACCGGGACTAGCGGGGCCCTCCTACAATGAGCAGTTCTTC
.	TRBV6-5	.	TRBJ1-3	CASSYGGQGPGNTIYF	TGTGCCAGCAGTTATGGCGGTCAGGGGCCTGGAAACACCATATATTTT
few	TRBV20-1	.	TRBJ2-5	CSSREVQETQYF	TGCAGTAGTAGGGAGGTACAAGAGACCCAGTACTTC
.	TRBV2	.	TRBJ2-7	CASRYTYEQYF	TGTGCCAGCAGATACACCTACGAGCAGTACTTC
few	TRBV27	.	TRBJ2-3	CASHLSSTDTQYF	TGTGCCAGCCACCTTTCTAGCACAGATACGCAGTATTTT
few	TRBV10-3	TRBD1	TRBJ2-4	CAISDPDRGGNIQYF	TGTGCCATCAGTGACCCAGACAGGGGGGGAAACATTCAGTACTTC
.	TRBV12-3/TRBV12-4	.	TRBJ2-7	CASSPSAVSYEQYF	TGTGCCAGCAGCCCCTCTGCAGTCTCCTACGAGCAGTACTTC
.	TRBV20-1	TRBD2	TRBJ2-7	CSARDPGRGPTYEQYF	TGCAGTGCTAGAGACCCGGGGAGGGGACCCACCTACGAGCAGTACTTC
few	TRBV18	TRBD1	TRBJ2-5	CASSPPTRTGQETQYF	TGTGCCAGCTCACCACCGACGAGGACAGGTCAAGAGACCCAGTACTTC
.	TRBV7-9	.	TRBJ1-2	CASSSDHRYGYTF	TGTGCCAGCAGCTCAGACCACAGATATGGCTACACCTTC
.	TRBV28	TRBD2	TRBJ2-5	CASAGGVSQETQYF	TGTGCCAGCGCCGGGGGGGTGTCCCAAGAGACCCAGTACTTC
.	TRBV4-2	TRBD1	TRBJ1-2	CASSQDPGQGLGTF	TGTGCCAGCAGCCAAGACCCGGGACAGGGGCTAGGCACCTTC
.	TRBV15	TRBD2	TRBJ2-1	CATSRGTLAGGLNEQFF	TGTGCCACCAGCAGAGGGACCCTAGCGGGGGGGCTAAATGAGCAGTTCTTC
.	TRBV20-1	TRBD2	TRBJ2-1	CSASGTSGARFF	TGCAGTGCATCCGGGACTAGCGGGGCCCGGTTCTTC
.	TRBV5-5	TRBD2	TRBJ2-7	CASSLATGGRSYEQYF	TGTGCCAGCAGCTTGGCCACCGGGGGGAGATCCTACGAGCAGTACTTC
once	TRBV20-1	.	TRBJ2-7	CSARRTGLDYEQYF	TGCAGTGCTAGAAGAACAGGGTTGGATTACGAGCAGTACTTC
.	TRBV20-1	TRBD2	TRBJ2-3	CSAPPRTSPADTQYF	TGCAGTGCTCCCCCCCGGACTAGCCCAGCAGATACGCAGTATTTT
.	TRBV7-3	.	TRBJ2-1	CASSFPDLGIHEQFF	TGTGCCAGCAGCTTTCCGGACTTGGGAATCCATGAGCAGTTCTTC
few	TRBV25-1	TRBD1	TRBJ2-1	CASSEGTVSYNEQFF	TGTGCCAGCAGTGAAGGGACAGTCTCCTACAATGAGCAGTTCTTC
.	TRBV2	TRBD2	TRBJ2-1	CAAAPSGGVEQFF	TGTGCCGCAGCTCCTAGCGGGGGGGTAGAGCAGTTCTTC
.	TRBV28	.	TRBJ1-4	CASSRRTEKLFF	TGTGCCAGCAGCCGACGAACTGAAAAACTGTTTTTT
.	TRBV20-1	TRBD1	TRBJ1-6	CSARDPGQGAIFSPLHF	TGCAGTGCTAGAGATCCGGGGCAGGGGGCAATTTTTTCACCCCTCCACTTT